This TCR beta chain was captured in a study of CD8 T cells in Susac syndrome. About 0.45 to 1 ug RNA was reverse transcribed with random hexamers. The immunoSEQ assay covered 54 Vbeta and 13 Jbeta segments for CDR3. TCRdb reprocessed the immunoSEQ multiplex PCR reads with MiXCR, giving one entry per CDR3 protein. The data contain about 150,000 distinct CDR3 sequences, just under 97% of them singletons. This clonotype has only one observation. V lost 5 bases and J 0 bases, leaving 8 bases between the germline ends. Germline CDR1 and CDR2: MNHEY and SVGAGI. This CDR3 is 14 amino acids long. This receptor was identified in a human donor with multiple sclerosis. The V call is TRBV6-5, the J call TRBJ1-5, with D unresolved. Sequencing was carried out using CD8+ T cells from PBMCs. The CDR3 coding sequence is TGTGCCAGCAGTGGAGAGTATAGCAATCAGCCCCAGCATTTT. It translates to CASSGEYSNQPQHF.